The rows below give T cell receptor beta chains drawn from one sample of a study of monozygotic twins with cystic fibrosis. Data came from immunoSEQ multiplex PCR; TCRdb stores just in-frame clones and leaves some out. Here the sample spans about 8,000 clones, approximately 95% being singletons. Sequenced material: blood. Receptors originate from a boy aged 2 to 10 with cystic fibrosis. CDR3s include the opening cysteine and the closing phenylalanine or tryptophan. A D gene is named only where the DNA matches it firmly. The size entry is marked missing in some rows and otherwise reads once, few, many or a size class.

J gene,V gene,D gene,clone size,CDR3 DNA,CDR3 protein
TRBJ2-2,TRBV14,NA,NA,TGTGCCAGCAGCCAAGGAGGGACATCGAACACCGGGGAGCTGTTTTTT,CASSQGGTSNTGELFF
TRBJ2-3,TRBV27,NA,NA,TGTGCCAGCAGTCCCTCCCCGGCAGAAAGTACAGATACGCAGTATTTT,CASSPSPAESTDTQYF
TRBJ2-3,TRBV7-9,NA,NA,TGTGCCAGCAGCTTAGCGCCTAGCACAGATACGCAGTATTTT,CASSLAPSTDTQYF
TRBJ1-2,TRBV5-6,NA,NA,TGTGCCAGCAGCCGGGGGGCATATGGCTACACCTTC,CASSRGAYGYTF
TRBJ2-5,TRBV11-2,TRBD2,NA,TGTGCCAGCAGCATCGGACTAGCGGGGAAGGAGACCCAGTACTTC,CASSIGLAGKETQYF
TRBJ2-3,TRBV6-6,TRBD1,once,TGTGCCAGCAGTTACTCCCAGGGGGCGACGCAGTATTTT,CASSYSQGATQYF
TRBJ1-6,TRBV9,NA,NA,TGTGCCAGCAGCGTAGTTAACGGTCCTAAGGCACCCCTCCACTTT,CASSVVNGPKAPLHF
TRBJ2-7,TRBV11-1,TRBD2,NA,TGTGCCAGCAGCTTTGGCGGGGGCGAGCAGTACTTC,CASSFGGGEQYF
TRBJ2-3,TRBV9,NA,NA,TGTGCCAGCAGCGCTGAACGGTGGGATACGCAGTATTTT,CASSAERWDTQYF
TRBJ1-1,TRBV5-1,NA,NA,TGCGCCAGCAGCTTGGGTTCAGGGCTCGGGAGATTT,CASSLGSGLGRF
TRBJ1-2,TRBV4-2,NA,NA,TGTGCCAGCAGCCCAATGAGCAGGGGACCCGAGGGGTTTAACTATGGCTACACCTTC,CASSPMSRGPEGFNYGYTF
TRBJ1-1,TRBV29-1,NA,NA,TGCAGCGTTGAAGAGGAGGGGGTGTTCACTGAAGCTTTCTTT,CSVEEEGVFTEAFF
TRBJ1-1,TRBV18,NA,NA,TGTGCCAGCTCACCACCGATAGGTGTGGAAACTGAAGCTTTCTTT,CASSPPIGVETEAFF
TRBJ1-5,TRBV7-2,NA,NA,TGTGCCAGCAGCTCCCGGGCCGGCAATCAGCCCCAGCATTTT,CASSSRAGNQPQHF
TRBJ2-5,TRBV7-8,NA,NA,TGTGCCAGCAGCCCCAGGGTAGGAGGAGAGACCCAGTACTTC,CASSPRVGGETQYF
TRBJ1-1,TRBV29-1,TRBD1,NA,TGCAGCGGGTACAGGGGCCTCACTGAAGCTTTCTTT,CSGYRGLTEAFF
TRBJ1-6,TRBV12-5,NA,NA,TGTGCTAGTGGTTTGTCCCCAAGTGTTCGGAATTCCAGCTCCTATAATTCACCCCTCCACTTT,CASGLSPSVRNSSSYNSPLHF
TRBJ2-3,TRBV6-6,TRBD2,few,TGTGCCAGCTCATCTAGCGGGGGTACAGATACGCAGTATTTT,CASSSSGGTDTQYF
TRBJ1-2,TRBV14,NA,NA,TGTGCCAGCAGCCAACTGTGGGACTATGGCTACACCTTC,CASSQLWDYGYTF
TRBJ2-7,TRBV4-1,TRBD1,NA,TGCGCCAGCAGCCAAGGCGCAGGGGGCCCCTCCTACGAGCAGTACTTC,CASSQGAGGPSYEQYF
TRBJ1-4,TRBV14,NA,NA,TGTGCCAGCTCGAGGGCACGGAATGAAAAACTGTTTTTT,CASSRARNEKLFF
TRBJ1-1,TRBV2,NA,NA,TGTGCCAGCAGTGAAGGGACAGAGAACACTGAAGCTTTCTTT,CASSEGTENTEAFF
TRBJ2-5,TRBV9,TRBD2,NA,TGTGCCAGCAGCGTAGACAGCGGGGGGGCCGGTTCAGAGACCCAGTACTTC,CASSVDSGGAGSETQYF
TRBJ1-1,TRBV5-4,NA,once,TGTGCCAGCAGCTCTTTGGGGGCAGGAAATATAGGCACTGAAGCTTTCTTT,CASSSLGAGNIGTEAFF
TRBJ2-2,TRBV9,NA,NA,TGTGCCAGCAGCACACGGACAGACACCGGGGAGCTGTTTTTT,CASSTRTDTGELFF
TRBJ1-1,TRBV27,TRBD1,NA,TGTGCCAGCAGCCGGTCAGGGGGGCGGACTGAAGCTTTCTTT,CASSRSGGRTEAFF
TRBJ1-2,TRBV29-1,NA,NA,TGCAGCGTTGATCTCGCTGAGAGGGCTAACTATGGCTACACCTTC,CSVDLAERANYGYTF
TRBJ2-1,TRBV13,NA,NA,TGTGCCAGCAGCTCAAGGCTTTACTACAATGAGCAGTTCTTC,CASSSRLYYNEQFF
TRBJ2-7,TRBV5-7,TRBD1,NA,TGTGCCAGCGGACAGGGGTCTCTCTACGAGCAGTACTTC,CASGQGSLYEQYF
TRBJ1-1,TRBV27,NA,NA,TGTGCCAGCAGTCACGACCCGAACCTCATGAACACTGAAGCTTTCTTT,CASSHDPNLMNTEAFF
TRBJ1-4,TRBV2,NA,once,TGTGCCAGCAGTCTCAGCCGGGGGTTAAATGAAAAACTGTTTTTT,CASSLSRGLNEKLFF
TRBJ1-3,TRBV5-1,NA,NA,TGCGCCAGCAGCTTGGGTTCGGCAGGGAGTATTAACACCATATATTTT,CASSLGSAGSINTIYF
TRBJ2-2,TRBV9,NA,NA,TGTGCCAGCAGCGTACCTGTCCACGGTGGCACCGGGGAGCTGTTTTTT,CASSVPVHGGTGELFF
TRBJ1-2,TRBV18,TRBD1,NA,TGTGCCAGCTCACCACGACAGGGTGAATATGGCTACACCTTC,CASSPRQGEYGYTF
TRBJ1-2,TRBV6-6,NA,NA,TGTGCCAGCAGTTACTCTAACCAGGGGAATGGCTACACCTTC,CASSYSNQGNGYTF
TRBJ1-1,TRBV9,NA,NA,TGTGCCAGCAGCGTAGACGTGGGGGCGAGCACTGAAGCTTTCTTT,CASSVDVGASTEAFF
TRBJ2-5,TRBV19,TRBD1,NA,TGTGCCAGTAGTACTCCCGGGACAGGGCCCCAAGAGACCCAGTACTTC,CASSTPGTGPQETQYF
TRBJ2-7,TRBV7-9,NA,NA,TGTGCCAGCAGCTTAGCGCGGTCACAGGGATCCTACGAGCAGTACTTC,CASSLARSQGSYEQYF
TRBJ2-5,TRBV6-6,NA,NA,TGTGCCAGCAGTTACTCGTCGGGCAGGACAGAGACCCAGTACTTC,CASSYSSGRTETQYF
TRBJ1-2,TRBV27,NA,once,TGTGCCAGCAGTTGGGCAGATCCCGAGATCTATGGCTACACCTTC,CASSWADPEIYGYTF
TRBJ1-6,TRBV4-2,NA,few,TGTGCCAGCAGCCAAGATTACAGGGAAGGGTCACCCCTCCACTTT,CASSQDYREGSPLHF
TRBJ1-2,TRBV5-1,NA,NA,TGCGCCAGCAGTATGGGCAGTCGCTATGGCTACACCTTC,CASSMGSRYGYTF
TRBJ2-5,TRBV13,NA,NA,TGTGCCAGCAGCCCTCGCGGTGAATTGGGGACCCGGTACTTC,CASSPRGELGTRYF
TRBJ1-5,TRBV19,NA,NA,TGTGCCAGTAGCGTTATGACAAATAGCAATCAGCCCCAGCATTTT,CASSVMTNSNQPQHF
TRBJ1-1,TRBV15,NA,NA,TGTGCCACCAGCAGAGACCTCGGAGAGAACACTGAAGCTTTCTTT,CATSRDLGENTEAFF